This T cell receptor (beta chain) was sequenced for a study of T cell repertoires in cytomegalovirus infection (dated by TCRdb to the late 2010s). Looking at the study overall: Recently identified HLA-C-restricted CMV epitopes, whose presentation resists viral immunomodulation, were targeted by peptide stimulations together with well-studied HLA-B-restricted epitopes. Donor HLA type was relevant to the analysis, as public TCR beta signatures indicated carriage of CMV infection together with the matching HLA type.

The run used an Illumina HiSeq 1500. The public reads were quality trimmed at Q25 with fastp and then assembled into clones with MiXCR by TCRdb, keeping productive beta chains. Each record represents a unique CDR3 protein, reported with the most common genes and DNA among its rows. For this sample there are fewer than 900,000 distinct CDR3 sequences; about 27% appear just once. The top ten constitute around 13% of the sample. Taken with the paper, the label for treatment or condition translates to: in vitro stimulation with specific CMV peptide epitopes to enrich CMV-specific T cells. With respect to this clonotype: Its antigen is still unknown. It has no much larger one-base neighbor in the sample; base qualities were not kept.

The research as a whole found: The ex vivo response was dominated by HLA-C-restricted CMV-specific TCR beta clonotypes, and the single most frequent clonotype in two of eight donors was supplied by these HLA-C-restricted clonotypes. Cumulative frequency of public TCR beta family members discriminated carriers of CMV infection plus the relevant HLA type in this cohort and an independent approximately 350-donor cohort.

V is cut by 0 bases and J by 5 bases, and the space between the germline ends is 10 bases. The CDR3, from cysteine to phenylalanine, totals 14 residues. The sequence is cut down to CDR3 DNA, 42 bases in frame from base 1. CDR1 and CDR2 are drawn from the germline V gene: MGHRA, YSYEKL. The clonotype comes from a human donor in good health (CMV status not recorded). Some clones in this sample may be carry-over from other donors' samples. The chain employs TRBV4-1 and TRBJ1-2, with a tentative D gene TRBD1 over 5 matching bases. The input for sequencing was cultured CD8+ T cells from PBMCs, taken from culture after CMV antigen stimulation. Here the CDR3 is given as CASSQDRDGYGYTF. The DNA sequence follows: TGCGCCAGCAGCCAAGATCGGGACGGATATGGCTACACCTTC.